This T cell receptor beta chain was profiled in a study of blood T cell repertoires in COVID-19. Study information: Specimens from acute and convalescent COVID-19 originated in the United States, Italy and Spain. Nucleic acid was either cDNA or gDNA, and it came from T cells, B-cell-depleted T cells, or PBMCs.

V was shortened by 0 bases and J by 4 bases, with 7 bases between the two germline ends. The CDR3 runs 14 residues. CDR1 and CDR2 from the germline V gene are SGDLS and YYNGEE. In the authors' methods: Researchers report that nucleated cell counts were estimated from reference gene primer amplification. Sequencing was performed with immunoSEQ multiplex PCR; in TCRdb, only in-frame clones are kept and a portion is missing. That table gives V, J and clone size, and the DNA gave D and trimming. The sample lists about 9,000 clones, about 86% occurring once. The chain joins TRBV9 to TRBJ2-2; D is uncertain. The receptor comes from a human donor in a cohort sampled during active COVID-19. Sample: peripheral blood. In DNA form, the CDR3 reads TGTGCCAGCAGCGTAGCTCAGGCCACCGGGGAGCTGTTTTTT. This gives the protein CASSVAQATGELFF.